This T cell receptor (beta chain) was identified during a study of shared clonotypes between healthy human individuals (dated by TCRdb to 2020 to 2022). Background on the whole study: A couple of women and three men aged 18 to 49 years were included in the cohort. For each donor, CD4 naive and CD4 memory were each given three plates, CD8 naive was given two plates, and CD8 memory was given one plate. To estimate repertoire size and how much clonotype sharing occurs between individuals, the study deeply sequenced the blood TCR repertoires of several healthy adults. Different laboratories and diverse techniques were used to prepare libraries and sequence TCR repertoires, to increase sequencing depth and limit assay-specific biases. Per donor, leukapheresis produced somewhere between about 0.8 and 9.5 billion PBMCs.

Using the deep immunoSEQ assay, TCR CDR3 regions were amplified from genomic DNA by multiplex PCR. Extracted genomic DNA from each cell subset was spread evenly across all wells of several immunoSEQ 96-well plates, with each plate serving as a replicate. For sorted subsets, 150 to 250 ng of genomic DNA, equivalent to some 33,000 T cell genomes, went into each replicate PCR. Purified libraries were quantified with a Qubit 3.0 fluorometer, sized on a Bioanalyzer 2100, and re-quantified with the KAPA Library Quantification kit. Every immunoSEQ 96-well plate was sequenced on a separate single-read 150-cycle Illumina NextSeq 550 flow cell. The published analysis was carried out like this. Because only junctional sequences without quality scores were contained in the immunoSEQ output, filtering matching that applied to full-length reads could not be performed. Sequences were annotated with PyIR, a Python wrapper for IgBLAST v1.9, and V/J genes and CDR3 were assigned using IMGT germline references. Reads were removed for weak V/J assignments (E-value above 1e-6), missing CDR3, stop codons, out-of-frame junctions, or ambiguous translated residues. V3J clonotypes were defined by identical inferred V gene, J gene, and CDR3 amino acid sequence. Percentage overlap between repertoires was computed as shared unique clonotypes divided by the size of the smaller repertoire. RTK rarefaction, the Chao1 estimator, and Recon v2.1 estimates of unobserved clonotypes were used to assess repertoire richness. Generation probabilities were computed with OLGA for all TCRbeta clonotypes obtained by the gDNA method from several donors. Not all clones reach the TCRdb copy of this immuneACCESS table, which keeps in-frame sequences only. Checked studies attribute under half of the gap to unresolved V genes and leave the rest unexplained. The D gene and trimming were derived from the DNA, and the V and J assignments and clone size from that table. The sample table lists about 1,900,000 clones, about 95% of them with a count of one. The ten largest account for 1.2% of the sample.

In the case of this clone: This receptor's antigen is unknown. No per-base quality is available; no much larger clone lies one base away.

CD8 naive samples were obtained by positive selection for CCR7 among CD45RO-negative cells, yielding a CD45RA+CCR7+ population from which TemRA cells were excluded. Donors were healthy HIV-negative adults with no recently reported acute infections or vaccinations. Every donor was a Caucasian adult residing in Nashville, Tennessee, USA. Blood was collected by leukapheresis, and PBMCs were isolated by Ficoll-Histopaque density gradient centrifugation and then cryopreserved in liquid nitrogen vapor phase. Purity and quantity of every magnetically sorted T cell population were checked by analytical flow cytometry. From each sorted fraction, genomic DNA was isolated and quantified by UV absorbance on a Nanodrop 2000c. Here is what the overall study found, with its caveats: Compared with non-shared clonotypes, clonotypes shared by all four sorted-subset donors had higher generation probabilities. Incomplete sequencing was indicated by rarefaction of sorted-subset datasets, despite the large sequencing depth. Sampling was limited to blood, and TCR repertoires in tissue likely differ from TCR repertoires in blood. Pairwise subsampling indicated that sequencing depth was expected to affect the degree of clonotype sharing among donors. Larger estimated clonotype richness was generally found for naive subsets than for memory subsets. Sharing across a few donors was observed for about 5% of naive CD4, less than 4% of naive CD8, over 2% of memory CD4, and less than 0.45% of memory CD8 clonotypes. Because the study included only a small number of donors, the genetic and exposure-history diversity represented was limited.

The CDR3 numbers 16 residues from cysteine through phenylalanine. Only the CDR3 DNA is retained, 48 bases long and in frame from the first base. Trimming accounts for 5 bases at V and 3 bases at J, while the number of junction bases matched to no gene is 7. The germline V gene encodes CDR1 SGHVS and CDR2 FNYEAQ. Recombination joined TRBV7-6 with TRBJ2-2; 9 bases in between match TRBD1. The receptor comes from a man between 18 and 29 years old in good health. The sample taken for sequencing was naive CD8+ T cells sorted from blood. Per the publication, the cell subset or site label means: CD45RA+CCR7+. The nucleotides read TGTGCCAGCAGCCCGTCGACAGGGGGGTACACCGGGGAGCTGTTTTTT. Translation gives CASSPSTGGYTGELFF.